The following is a T cell receptor (beta chain) sequence with its context. Its antigen is unidentified. The data are from a study of vaccination effects on CD4 cells after COVID-19. Study-wide background: A median of 72 days separated the second dose and sampling.

The CDR3 sequence is 14 residues long. Germline V CDR1 and CDR2: KGHSH, LQKENI. Trimming removed 3 bases from V and 10 bases from J, with 16 bases in between. Method: immunoSEQ multiplex PCR; TCRdb's copy keeps in-frame clones and lacks some. The table has about 59,000 clones, around 78% seen once. With the ViraFEST assay, the study expanded antigen-specific CD4+ T cells using viral peptide pools, then sequenced them. After less than 11 days in culture, the CD4+ T cells were isolated. As their vaccination, participants received two doses of either BNT162b2 or mRNA-1273. Recipients of the vaccine had no prior SARS-CoV-2 infection and negative nucleocapsid antibodies. IL-2 at 9 to 10 IU/ml and peptides at 7.5 to 10 ug/ml were added to cultured PBMC, approximately 1.9 million per well.

The rearrangement joins TRBV18 to TRBJ2-1, with D perhaps TRBD1 (6 bases). Here the sequenced sample was CD4+ T cells from PBMCs cultured with HCoV-OC43 spike peptides, taken after COVID-19 vaccination. Sample subset: HCoV-OC43 spike overlapping peptide pool stimulation. The clonotype was recovered from a human donor who received a COVID-19 vaccine. CDR3 in amino acids: CASSPQATGEEQFF. The CDR3 region has the DNA TGTGCCAGCTCACCTCAAGCGACAGGCGAGGAGCAGTTCTTC.